Following are 3 T cell receptor beta chains from one sample sequenced in a study of blood T cell repertoires in COVID-19. This table comes from immunoSEQ multiplex PCR, and its TCRdb copy is limited to in-frame clones, with some not included. The sample consists of a few hundred thousand clones, less than 90% of them appearing once. The specimen sequenced was PBMCs or T cells enriched from blood (not recorded which). These receptors all come from a woman in her twenties or thirties who had recovered from COVID-19.

This clone showed up just a few times. The J gene is TRBJ1-2, the V gene TRBV12-3 or TRBV12-4, with D unclear. There are 13 residues in the CDR3. Trimming took off 0 bases at V and 5 bases at J, with 7 bases between the two ends. The CDR3 bases are TGTGCCAGCAGTTTAGCTCACAGTTATGGCTACACCTTC. As protein: CASSLAHSYGYTF.

The chain uses TRBV3-1 (or the pseudogene TRBV3-2) and TRBJ2-7; D might be TRBD2 (5 bases). V gave up 1 base and J gave up 3 bases, with 10 bases separating them. CDR1 and CDR2 (germline): LGHDT, YNNKEL (reference sequence). This CDR3 is built from 14 residues. As DNA, the CDR3 is TGTGCCAGCAGCCAAGGAAACGGAGGCTACGAGCAGTACTTC. It codes for CASSQGNGGYEQYF.

The chain recombines TRBV28 with TRBJ1-1, with unresolved D. The CDR3 loop spans 13 amino acids. V shed 6 bases and J shed 0 bases, with 8 bases lying between them. CDR1 is MDHEN and CDR2 is SYDVKM in the germline V gene. CDR3 in DNA: TGTGCCAGCAGCGGAGTTATGAACACTGAAGCTTTCTTT. Translation: CASSGVMNTEAFF.